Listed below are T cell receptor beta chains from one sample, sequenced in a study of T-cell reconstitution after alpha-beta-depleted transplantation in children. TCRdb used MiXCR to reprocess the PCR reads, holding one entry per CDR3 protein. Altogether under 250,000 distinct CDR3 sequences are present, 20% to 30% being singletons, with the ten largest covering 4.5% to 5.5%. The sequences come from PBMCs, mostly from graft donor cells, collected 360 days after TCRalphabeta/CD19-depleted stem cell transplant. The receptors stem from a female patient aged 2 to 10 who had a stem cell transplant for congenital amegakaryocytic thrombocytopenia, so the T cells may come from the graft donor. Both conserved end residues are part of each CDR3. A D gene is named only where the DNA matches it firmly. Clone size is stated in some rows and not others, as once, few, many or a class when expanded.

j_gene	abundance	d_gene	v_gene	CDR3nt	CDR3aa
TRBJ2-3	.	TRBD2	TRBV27	TGTGCCAGCAGCATTTCCCTAGCGGGCACAGATACGCAGTATTTT	CASSISLAGTDTQYF
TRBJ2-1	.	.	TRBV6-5	TGTGCCAGCAGTTACGGAAGGGGGATCAATGAGCAGTTCTTC	CASSYGRGINEQFF
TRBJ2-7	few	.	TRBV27	TGTGCCAGCAAAGACTTAGCGAAATCCTACGAGCAGTACTTC	CASKDLAKSYEQYF
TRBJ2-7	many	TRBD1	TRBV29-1	TGCAGCGTTGAAACCGGACAGGGACCCTCCTACGAGCAGTACTTC	CSVETGQGPSYEQYF
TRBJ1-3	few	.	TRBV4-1	TGCGCCAGCAGCCAAGACGGGTACTCTGGAAACACCATATATTTT	CASSQDGYSGNTIYF
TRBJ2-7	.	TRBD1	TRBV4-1	TGCGCCAGCAGCCACCCGGGACAGGGCTTCGAGTACGAGCAGTACTTC	CASSHPGQGFEYEQYF
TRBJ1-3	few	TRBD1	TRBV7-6	TGTGCCAGCAGCTTAGATCGTTGGGACAGCCACTCTGGAAACACCATATATTTT	CASSLDRWDSHSGNTIYF
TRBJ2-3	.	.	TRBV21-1	TGTGCCAGCAGCAAGAATCAAATAGCGGGAGAGCCCACAGATACGCAGTATTTT	CASSKNQIAGEPTDTQYF
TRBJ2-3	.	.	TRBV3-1	TGTGCCAGCAGCCAAAGGGGTGTCTTCATTAGCACAGATACGCAGTATTTT	CASSQRGVFISTDTQYF
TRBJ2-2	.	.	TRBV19	TGTGCCAGTAGTATATCTGGGACCCGAAGGTGGGGGGAGCTGTTTTTT	CASSISGTRRWGELFF
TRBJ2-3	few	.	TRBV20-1	TGCAGTGCTAGACTGGCGGGAAATCAAGATACGCAGTATTTT	CSARLAGNQDTQYF
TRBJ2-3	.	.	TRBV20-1	TGCAGTGCTAGCCACGGGGGCCGCACAGATACGCAGTATTTT	CSASHGGRTDTQYF
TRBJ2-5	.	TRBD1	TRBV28	TGTGCCAGCAGTTTATGGGCTGGGACAGCCCTCCAAGAGACCCAGTACTTC	CASSLWAGTALQETQYF
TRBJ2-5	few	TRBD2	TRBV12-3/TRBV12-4	TGTGCCAGCAGTTTCGGCGGGAGACAAGAGACCCAGTACTTC	CASSFGGRQETQYF
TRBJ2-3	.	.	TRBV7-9	TGTGCCAGCAGCTTAGGGCAGCGTGATACGAAGTATTTT	CASSLGQRDTKYF
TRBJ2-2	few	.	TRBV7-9	TGTGCCAGCAGCTTCGCCCTGGCGAACACCGGGGAGCTGTTTTTT	CASSFALANTGELFF
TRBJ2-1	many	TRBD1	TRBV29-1	TGCAGCGTTGAACAACAGGGGGCTCACAATGAGCAGTTCTTC	CSVEQQGAHNEQFF
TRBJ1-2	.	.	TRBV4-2	TGTGCCAGCAGCCAGGACCAGGGTTGGGATGGCTACACCTTC	CASSQDQGWDGYTF
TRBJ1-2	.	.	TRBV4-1	TGCGCCAGCAGCCCCCGTGAGAGGGATGGCTACACCTTC	CASSPRERDGYTF
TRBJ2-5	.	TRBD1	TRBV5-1	TGCGCCAGCAGCCAGGGACAGTCGTCCCAAGAGACCCAGTACTTC	CASSQGQSSQETQYF
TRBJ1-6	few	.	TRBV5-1	TGCGCCAGCAGCTTGGACAGGGTTTCACCCCTCCACTTT	CASSLDRVSPLHF
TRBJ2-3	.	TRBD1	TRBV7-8	TGTGCCAGCAGCCTTGACAGGGGGCCGGTAGATACGCAGTATTTT	CASSLDRGPVDTQYF
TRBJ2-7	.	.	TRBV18	TGTGCCAGCTCACCGACCGGGATCCTGGACGAGCAGTACTTC	CASSPTGILDEQYF
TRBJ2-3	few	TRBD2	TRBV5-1	TGCGCCAGCAGTAGGACTAGCGTCAGCACAGATACGCAGTATTTT	CASSRTSVSTDTQYF
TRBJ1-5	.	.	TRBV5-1	TGCGCCAGCAGCTTCGGGGACTCGAGAGGGCAGCCCCAGCATTTT	CASSFGDSRGQPQHF
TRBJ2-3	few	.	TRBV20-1	TGCAGTGCTAGGCCCGTTTGGGGGAGAGACATGATGAGCACAGATACGCAGTATTTT	CSARPVWGRDMMSTDTQYF
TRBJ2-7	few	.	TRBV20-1	TGCAGTGCTGGATCAGGGTTGGGAGAGCAGTACTTC	CSAGSGLGEQYF
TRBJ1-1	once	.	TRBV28	TGTGCCAGCAGTAACAGGGCCAGTAACACTGAAGCTTTCTTT	CASSNRASNTEAFF
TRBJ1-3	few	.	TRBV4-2	TGTGCCAGCAGCAGCGGGGGGCTTGTTGGAAACACCATATATTTT	CASSSGGLVGNTIYF
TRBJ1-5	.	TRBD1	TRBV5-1	TGCGCCAGCAGCCTCGAAATCCCAACCGGGACAGGGGAAATCGGGGGCAATCAGCCCCAGCATTTT	CASSLEIPTGTGEIGGNQPQHF
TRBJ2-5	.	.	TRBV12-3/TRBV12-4	TGTGCCAGCAGTTTGAGGTATTGGGCCACTACTGGGGAGACCCAGTACTTC	CASSLRYWATTGETQYF
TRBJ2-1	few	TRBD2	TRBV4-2	TGTGCCAGCAGCCGCCGGACTAGCGGCTCGCGGGGAAATGAGCAGTTCTTC	CASSRRTSGSRGNEQFF
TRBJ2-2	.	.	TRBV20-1	TGCAGTGCTAGAGACAGGAGAGAGGGGTGGTTCGGGGAGCTGTTTTTT	CSARDRREGWFGELFF
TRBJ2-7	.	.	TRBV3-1	TGTGCCAGCAGCCAAAAGTGGCAGGGCAACTACGAGCAGTACTTC	CASSQKWQGNYEQYF
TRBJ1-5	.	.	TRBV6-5	TGTGCCAGCAGTTACAGGATCGGCAATCAGCCCCAGCATTTT	CASSYRIGNQPQHF
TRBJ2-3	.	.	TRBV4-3	TGCGCCAGCAGCCAAGTAGCTAGCGCCTACACAGATACGCAGTATTTT	CASSQVASAYTDTQYF
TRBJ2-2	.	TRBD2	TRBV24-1	TGTGCCACCAGTGATCTTACGAGATCCGGGAGGGACACCGGGGAGCTGTTTTTT	CATSDLTRSGRDTGELFF
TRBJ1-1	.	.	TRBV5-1	TGCGCCAGCAGCTTGGGAGGGCTGAGCTTAAACACTGAAGCTTTCTTT	CASSLGGLSLNTEAFF
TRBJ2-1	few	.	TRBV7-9	TGTGCCAGCAGCTTCCCACACCACAATGAGCAGTTCTTC	CASSFPHHNEQFF
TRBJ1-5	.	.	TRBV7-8	TGTGCCAGCAGCTTATACAGGTCGGGAAATCAGCCCCAGCATTTT	CASSLYRSGNQPQHF
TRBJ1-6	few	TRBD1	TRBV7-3	TGTGCCAGCAGCTTAAACAGGGGATCACCCCTCCACTTT	CASSLNRGSPLHF
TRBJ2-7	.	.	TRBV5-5	TGTGCCAGCAGCTTATTGTGGGGGGCTAGGTCCTACGAGCAGTACTTC	CASSLLWGARSYEQYF
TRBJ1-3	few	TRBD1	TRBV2	TGTGCCAGCAGTCGGGACAGCGGAAACACCATATATTTT	CASSRDSGNTIYF
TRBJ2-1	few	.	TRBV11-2	TGTGCCACCGGGCGGGGCGGTTCCTACAATGAGCAGTTCTTC	CATGRGGSYNEQFF
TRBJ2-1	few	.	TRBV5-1	TGCGCCAGCAGCTTGGCCCCTAGGGATAAGCAGTTCTTC	CASSLAPRDKQFF
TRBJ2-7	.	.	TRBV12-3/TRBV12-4	TGTGCCAGCAGTTTAAGGGGATGGAGAAACGAGCAGTACTTC	CASSLRGWRNEQYF
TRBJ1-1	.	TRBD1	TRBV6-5	TGTGCCAGCAGTTACTCGGTCGGGGCAGGGGGCATGAACACTGAAGCTTTCTTT	CASSYSVGAGGMNTEAFF
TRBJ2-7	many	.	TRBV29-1	TGCAGCGTTATTCAGTCATCCTACGAGCAGTACTTC	CSVIQSSYEQYF
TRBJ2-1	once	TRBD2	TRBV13	TGTGCCAGCAGCTTAGGAGCTGGCGGGGGGGCCCAAAGACCGTTCTTC	CASSLGAGGGAQRPFF
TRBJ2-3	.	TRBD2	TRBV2	TGTGCCAGCAGTACCGGGACTAGCGGGAGAGGAGCAGATACGCAGTATTTT	CASSTGTSGRGADTQYF
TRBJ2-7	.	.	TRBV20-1	TGCAGTCCTCGGATGGCCTACGAGCAGTACTTC	CSPRMAYEQYF
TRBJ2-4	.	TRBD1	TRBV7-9	TGTGCCAGCAGCTCACAGGGGGCCAAAAACATTCAGTACTTC	CASSSQGAKNIQYF
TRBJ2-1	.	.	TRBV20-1	TGCAGTGCTAGAGGTCTCGGGGGCCGGAAGTTCTTC	CSARGLGGRKFF
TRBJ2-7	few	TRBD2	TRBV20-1	TGCAGTGCTAGAAGTAGCGGGAGGGCCCACGAGCAGTACTTC	CSARSSGRAHEQYF
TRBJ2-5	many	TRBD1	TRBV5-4	TGTGCCAGCAGCTTTGGGACAGCTCAAGAGACCCAGTACTTC	CASSFGTAQETQYF
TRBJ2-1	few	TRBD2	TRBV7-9	TGTGCCAGCAGCTTAGGGCTGCGTATGCTAGCGGACAATGAGCAGTTCTTC	CASSLGLRMLADNEQFF
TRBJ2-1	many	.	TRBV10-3	TGTGCCATCAGTGAGATCCCGCTTGCTGAGCAGTTCTTC	CAISEIPLAEQFF
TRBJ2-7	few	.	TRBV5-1	TGCGCCAGCAGCTTGGCCGGAAGCGACTACGAGCAGTACTTC	CASSLAGSDYEQYF
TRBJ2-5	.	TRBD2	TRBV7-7	TGTGCCAGCAGCTCCCGGACTAGCGGGAGAGAGACCCAGTACTTC	CASSSRTSGRETQYF